The T cell receptor (beta chain) under discussion was sequenced for a study of synovial regulatory T cells in juvenile arthritis. Only in-frame clones appear in the TCRdb table, and some are missing; sequencing was by immunoSEQ multiplex PCR. The clone table shows around 850 clones, with the ten largest holding over 4.5%. Concerning this clone itself: Antigen unknown.

Study results and caveats: Across patients, iaTreg TCR repertoires were mostly private, partly shared with synovial Teff and blood CPL. Blood Treg cells that were inflammation-associated showed lower TCR diversity than other blood Treg cells.

Sequenced material: Treg cells from blood. Specified subset: HLA-DR+ inflammation-associated blood Treg cells. The sequence derives from a donor younger than 30 with juvenile idiopathic arthritis.

The CDR3 reads CASFAGAGADEQYF. This chain joins TRBV18 and TRBJ2-7; TCRdb names TRBD1, which stays unverified in the absence of DNA. CDR3 length: 14 residues. A DNA sequence was not provided. CDR1 and CDR2 (germline): KGHSH, LQKENI.